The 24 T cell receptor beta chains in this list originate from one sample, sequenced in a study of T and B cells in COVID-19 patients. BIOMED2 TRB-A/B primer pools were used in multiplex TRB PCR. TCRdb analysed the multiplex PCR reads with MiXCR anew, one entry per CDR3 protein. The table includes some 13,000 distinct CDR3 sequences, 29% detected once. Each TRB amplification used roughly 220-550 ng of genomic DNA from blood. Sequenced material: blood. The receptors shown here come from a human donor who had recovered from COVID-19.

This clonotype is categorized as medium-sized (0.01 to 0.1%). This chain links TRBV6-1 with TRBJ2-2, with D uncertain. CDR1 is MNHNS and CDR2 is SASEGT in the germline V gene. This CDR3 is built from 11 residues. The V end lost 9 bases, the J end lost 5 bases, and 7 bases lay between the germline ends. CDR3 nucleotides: TGTGCCAGTGGAACTACCGGGGAGCTGTTTTTT. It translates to CASGTTGELFF.

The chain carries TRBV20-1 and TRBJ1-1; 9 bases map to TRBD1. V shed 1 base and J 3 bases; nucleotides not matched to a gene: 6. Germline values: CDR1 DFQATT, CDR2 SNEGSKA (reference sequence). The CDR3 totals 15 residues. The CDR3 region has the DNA TGCAGTGCTAGAGTTAACAGGGGGCGGTACACTGAAGCTTTCTTT. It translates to CSARVNRGRYTEAFF.

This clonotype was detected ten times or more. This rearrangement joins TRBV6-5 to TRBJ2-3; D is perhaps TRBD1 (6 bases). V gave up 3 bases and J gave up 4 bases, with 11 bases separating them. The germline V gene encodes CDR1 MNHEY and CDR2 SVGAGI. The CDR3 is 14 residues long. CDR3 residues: CASSYFEGADTQYF. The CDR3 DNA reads TGTGCCAGCAGTTATTTTGAGGGGGCAGATACGCAGTATTTT.

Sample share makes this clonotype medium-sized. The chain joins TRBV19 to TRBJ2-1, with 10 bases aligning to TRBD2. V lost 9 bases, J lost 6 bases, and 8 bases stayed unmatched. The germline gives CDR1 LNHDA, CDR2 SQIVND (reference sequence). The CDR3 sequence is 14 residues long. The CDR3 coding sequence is TGTGCCAGCAATGGGGGACTAGCGACCAATGAGCAGTTCTTC. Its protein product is CASNGGLATNEQFF.

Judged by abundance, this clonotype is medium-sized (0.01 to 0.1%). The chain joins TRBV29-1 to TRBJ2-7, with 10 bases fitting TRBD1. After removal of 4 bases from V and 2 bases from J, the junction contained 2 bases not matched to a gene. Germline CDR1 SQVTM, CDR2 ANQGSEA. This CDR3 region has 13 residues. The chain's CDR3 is CSVAGQGAYEQYF. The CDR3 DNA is TGCAGCGTTGCCGGACAGGGGGCCTACGAGCAGTACTTC.

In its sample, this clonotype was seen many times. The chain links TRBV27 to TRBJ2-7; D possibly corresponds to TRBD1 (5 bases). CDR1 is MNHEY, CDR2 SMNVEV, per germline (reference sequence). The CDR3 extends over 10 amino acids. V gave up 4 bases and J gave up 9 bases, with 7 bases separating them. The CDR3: CASSWGLQYF. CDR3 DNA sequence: TGTGCCAGCAGTTGGGGCTTGCAGTACTTC.

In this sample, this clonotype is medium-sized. CDR3 sequence (DNA): TGCAGCGTTGGGGACGAAGACTATGGCTACACCTTC. It yields the protein CSVGDEDYGYTF. This chain connects TRBV29-1 to TRBJ1-2; TRBD1 is a possible D gene (5 bases). The ends were cut back, 4 bases at V and 3 bases at J, with 9 bases in the middle. This CDR3 spans 12 amino acids. The germline V gene has CDR1 SQVTM and CDR2 ANQGSEA.

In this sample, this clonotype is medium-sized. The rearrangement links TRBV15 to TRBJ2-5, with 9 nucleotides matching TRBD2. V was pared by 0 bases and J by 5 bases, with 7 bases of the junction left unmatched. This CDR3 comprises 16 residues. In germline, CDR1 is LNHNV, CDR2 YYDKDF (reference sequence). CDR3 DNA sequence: TGTGCCACCAGCAGAGAAAGGCTAGCGGGAATGGAGACCCAGTACTTC. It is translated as CATSRERLAGMETQYF. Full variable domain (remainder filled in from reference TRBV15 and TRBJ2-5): DAMVIQNPRYQVTQFGKPVTLSCSQTLNHNVMYWYQQKSSQAPKLLFHYYDKDFNNEADTPDNFQSRRPNTSFCFLDIRSPGLGDTAMYLCATSRERLAGMETQYFGPGTRLLVL.

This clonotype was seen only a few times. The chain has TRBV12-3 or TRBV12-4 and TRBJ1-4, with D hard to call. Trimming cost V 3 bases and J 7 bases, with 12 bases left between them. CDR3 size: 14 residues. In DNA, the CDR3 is TGTGCCAGCAGTTTCCGGCAGTCAGTTGAAAAACTGTTTTTT. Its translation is CASSFRQSVEKLFF.

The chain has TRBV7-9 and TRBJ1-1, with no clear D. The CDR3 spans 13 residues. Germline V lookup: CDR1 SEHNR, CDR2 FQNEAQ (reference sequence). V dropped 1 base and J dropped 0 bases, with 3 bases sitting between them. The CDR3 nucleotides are TGTGCCAGCAGCTTAGAGATGAACACTGAAGCTTTCTTT. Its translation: CASSLEMNTEAFF. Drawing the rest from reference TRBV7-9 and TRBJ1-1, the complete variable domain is DTGVSQNPRHKITKRGQNVTFRCDPISEHNRLYWYRQTLGQGPEFLTYFQNEAQLEKSRLLSDRFSAERPKGSFSTLEIQRTEQGDSAMYLCASSLEMNTEAFFGQGTRLTVV.

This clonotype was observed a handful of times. CDR3 amino acids: CASRDSTNYGYTF. CDR3 coding DNA: TGTGCCAGCCGGGACAGCACTAACTATGGCTACACCTTC. V is TRBV6-5 and J is TRBJ1-2; TRBD1 matches at 7 bases. The CDR3 loop spans 13 amino acids. V lost 8 bases and J lost 0; bases outside the gene matches: 3. The germline CDR1 and CDR2 sequences are MNHEY and SVGAGI.

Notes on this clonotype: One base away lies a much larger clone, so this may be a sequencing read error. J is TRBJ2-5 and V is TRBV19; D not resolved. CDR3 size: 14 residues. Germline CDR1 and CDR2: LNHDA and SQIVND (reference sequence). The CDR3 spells CPSSITGLVETQYF. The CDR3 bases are TGTCCCAGTAGTATTACGGGCCTGGTGGAGACCCAGTACTTC. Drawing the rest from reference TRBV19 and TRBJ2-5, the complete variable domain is DGGITQSPKYLFRKEGQNVTLSCEQNLNHDAMYWYRQDPGQGLRLIYYSQIVNDFQKGDIAEGYSVSREKKESFPLTVTSAQKNPTAFYLCPSSITGLVETQYFGPGTRLLVL.

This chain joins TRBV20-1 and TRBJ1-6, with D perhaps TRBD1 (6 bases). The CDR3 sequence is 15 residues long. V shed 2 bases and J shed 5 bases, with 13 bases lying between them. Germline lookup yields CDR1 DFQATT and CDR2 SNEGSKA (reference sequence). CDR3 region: CSARPSGHNNSPLHF. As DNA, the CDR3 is TGCAGTGCTAGACCCTCGGGACATAATAATTCACCCCTCCACTTT.

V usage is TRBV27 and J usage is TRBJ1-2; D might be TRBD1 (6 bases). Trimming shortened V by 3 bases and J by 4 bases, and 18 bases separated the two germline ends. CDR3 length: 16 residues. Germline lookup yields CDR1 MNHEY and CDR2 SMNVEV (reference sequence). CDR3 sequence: CASSFIPQGLGYGYTF. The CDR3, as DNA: TGTGCCAGCAGTTTCATCCCGCAGGGGTTGGGCTATGGCTACACCTTC.

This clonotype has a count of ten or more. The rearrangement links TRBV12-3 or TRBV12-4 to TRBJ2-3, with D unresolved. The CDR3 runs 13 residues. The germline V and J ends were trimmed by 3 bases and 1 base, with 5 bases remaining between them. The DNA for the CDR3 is TGTGCCAGCAGTTTGGCGCGCACAGATACGCAGTATTTT. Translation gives CASSLARTDTQYF.

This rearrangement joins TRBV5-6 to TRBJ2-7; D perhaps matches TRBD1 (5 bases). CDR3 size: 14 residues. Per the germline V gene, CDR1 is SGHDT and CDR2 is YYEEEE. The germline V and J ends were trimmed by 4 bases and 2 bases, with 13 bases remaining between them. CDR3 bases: TGTGCCAGCAGCACCATAGGGGCTGCCTACGAGCAGTACTTC. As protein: CASSTIGAAYEQYF. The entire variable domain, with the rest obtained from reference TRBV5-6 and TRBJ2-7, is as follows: DAGVTQSPTHLIKTRGQQVTLRCSPKSGHDTVSWYQQALGQGPQFIFQYYEEEERQRGNFPDRFSGHQFPNYSSELNVNALLLGDSALYLCASSTIGAAYEQYFGPGTRLTVT.

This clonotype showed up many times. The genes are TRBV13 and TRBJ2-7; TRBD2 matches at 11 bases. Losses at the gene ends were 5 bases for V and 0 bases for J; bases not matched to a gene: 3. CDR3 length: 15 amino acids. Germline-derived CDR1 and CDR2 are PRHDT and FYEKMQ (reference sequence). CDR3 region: CASSATSGDSYEQYF. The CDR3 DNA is TGTGCCAGCAGCGCGACTAGCGGGGACTCCTACGAGCAGTACTTC.

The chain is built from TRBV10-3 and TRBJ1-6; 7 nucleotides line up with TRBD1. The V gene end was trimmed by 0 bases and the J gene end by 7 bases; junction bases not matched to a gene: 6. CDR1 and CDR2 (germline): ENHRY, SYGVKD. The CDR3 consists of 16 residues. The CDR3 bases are TGTGCCATCAGTGAGTCGACCCAGGGGGTCAATTCACCCCTCCACTTT. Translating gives CAISESTQGVNSPLHF.

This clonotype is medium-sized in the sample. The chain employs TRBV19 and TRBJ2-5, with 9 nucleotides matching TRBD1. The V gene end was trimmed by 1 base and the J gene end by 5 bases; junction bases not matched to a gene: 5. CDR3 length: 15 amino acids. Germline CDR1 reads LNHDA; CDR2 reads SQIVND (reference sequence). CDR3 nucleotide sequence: TGTGCCAGTAGTATAGGGACAGGGGTAATCGAGACCCAGTACTTC. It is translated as CASSIGTGVIETQYF.

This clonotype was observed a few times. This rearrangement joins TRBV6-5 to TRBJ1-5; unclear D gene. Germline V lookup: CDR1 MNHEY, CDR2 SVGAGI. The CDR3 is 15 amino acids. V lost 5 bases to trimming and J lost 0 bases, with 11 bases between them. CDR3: CASSPDPYSNQPQHF. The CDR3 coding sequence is TGTGCCAGCAGTCCGGACCCCTATAGCAATCAGCCCCAGCATTTT.

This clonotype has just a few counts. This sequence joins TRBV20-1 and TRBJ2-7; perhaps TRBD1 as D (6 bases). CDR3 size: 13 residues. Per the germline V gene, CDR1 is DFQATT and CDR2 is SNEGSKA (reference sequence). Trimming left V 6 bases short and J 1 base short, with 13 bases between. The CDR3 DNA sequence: TGCAGTGCCCACAGGGATTGGTCCTACGAGCAGTACTTC. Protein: CSAHRDWSYEQYF.

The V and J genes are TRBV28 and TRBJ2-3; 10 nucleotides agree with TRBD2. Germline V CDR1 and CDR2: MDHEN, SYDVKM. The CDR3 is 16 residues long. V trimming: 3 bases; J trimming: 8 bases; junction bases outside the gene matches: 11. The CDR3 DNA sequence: TGTGCCAGCAGTTTCCTAGCGGGAGAAGAGCGGGTTACGCAGTATTTT. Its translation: CASSFLAGEERVTQYF.

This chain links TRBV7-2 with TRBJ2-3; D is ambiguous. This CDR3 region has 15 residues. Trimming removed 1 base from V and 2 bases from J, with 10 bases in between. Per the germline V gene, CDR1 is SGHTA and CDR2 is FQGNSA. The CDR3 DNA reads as TGTGCCAGCAGCTTAGATAATTACTACACAGATACGCAGTATTTT. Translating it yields CASSLDNYYTDTQYF.

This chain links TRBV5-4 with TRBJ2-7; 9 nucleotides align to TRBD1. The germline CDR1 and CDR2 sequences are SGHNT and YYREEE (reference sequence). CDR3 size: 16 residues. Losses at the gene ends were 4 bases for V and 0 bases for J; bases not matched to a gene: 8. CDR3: CASSPPGQGSSYEQYF. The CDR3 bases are TGTGCCAGCAGCCCCCCGGGACAGGGAAGCTCCTACGAGCAGTACTTC.